This T cell receptor (beta chain) was sequenced during a study of cytomegalovirus exposure and HLA in healthy donors. Primers for the PCR totalled 60 Vbeta and 13 Jbeta. Sequencing used immunoSEQ multiplex PCR; TCRdb keeps in-frame clones, though not all of them. The table records fewer than 350,000 clones, approximately 90% of them present only once. Trimming removed 0 bases at V and 7 bases at J, with 12 bases between. Per germline, CDR1 MGHRA and CDR2 YSYEKL. The CDR3 spans 14 residues. Details on this clone: Its antigen is unknown.

The study, taken as a whole, reports: Beyond CMV serostatus, there was no information to go on about immune exposure. In a later analysis, across HLA loci, associated TCR counts were highest for DRB1, lowest for HLA-C.

Sequencing input: PBMCs. The sequence derives from a woman aged 18-35 years in good health and CMV-seronegative. The rearrangement links TRBV4-1 to TRBJ2-5, with D uncertain. The CDR3 sequence: CASSQENYLRTQYF. The CDR3, as DNA: TGCGCCAGCAGCCAAGAAAACTACCTGCGGACCCAGTACTTC.